The rows below give T cell receptor beta chains drawn from one sample of a study of blood T cells in healthy people across ages. MiXCR was run by TCRdb on the 5' RACE reads, yielding one entry per CDR3 protein. This table has roughly 1,300,000 distinct CDR3 sequences, 59% appearing once. The sample consisted of blood. Receptor source: a man younger than 35 in good health. Each CDR3 is given with its conserved first and last residue. Fields, in order: clone size, D gene, V gene, CDR3 length, J gene, CDR3 protein, CDR3 DNA. D genes are given only for firm matches. For some rows the clone size is stated as once, few or many, or as a class when expanded; others skip it.

clone_size: .
d_call: .
v_call: TRBV28
cdr3_length: 16
j_call: TRBJ2-7
cdr3_aa: CASSDFETGETYEQYF
cdr3_nt: TGTGCCAGCAGTGATTTCGAGACAGGCGAAACTTACGAGCAGTACTTC

clone_size: .
d_call: TRBD2
v_call: TRBV20-1
cdr3_length: 16
j_call: TRBJ2-3
cdr3_aa: CSARDLTSGSTDTQYF
cdr3_nt: TGCAGTGCTAGAGATCTGACTAGCGGAAGCACAGATACGCAGTATTTT

clone_size: .
d_call: .
v_call: TRBV7-9
cdr3_length: 13
j_call: TRBJ2-2
cdr3_aa: CASSLFAPAELFF
cdr3_nt: TGTGCCAGCAGCTTATTCGCACCAGCGGAGCTGTTTTTT

clone_size: .
d_call: .
v_call: TRBV7-2
cdr3_length: 15
j_call: TRBJ1-2
cdr3_aa: CASSLQPQGVDGYTF
cdr3_nt: TGTGCCAGCAGCTTACAGCCCCAGGGCGTCGATGGCTACACCTTC

clone_size: .
d_call: TRBD1
v_call: TRBV12-3/TRBV12-4
cdr3_length: 16
j_call: TRBJ2-7
cdr3_aa: CASRRIGTGGSYEQYF
cdr3_nt: TGTGCCAGCAGAAGGATAGGGACAGGGGGCTCCTACGAGCAGTACTTC

clone_size: .
d_call: TRBD1
v_call: TRBV4-1
cdr3_length: 15
j_call: TRBJ1-2
cdr3_aa: CASSLQGRSNYGYTF
cdr3_nt: TGCGCCAGCAGCCTACAGGGGCGAAGTAACTATGGCTACACCTTC

clone_size: .
d_call: TRBD1
v_call: TRBV12-3/TRBV12-4
cdr3_length: 12
j_call: TRBJ1-1
cdr3_aa: CASSQGAPETFF
cdr3_nt: TGTGCCAGCAGTCAGGGGGCCCCTGAAACTTTCTTT

clone_size: .
d_call: TRBD1
v_call: TRBV20-1
cdr3_length: 15
j_call: TRBJ1-6
cdr3_aa: CSATPDRVDNSPLHF
cdr3_nt: TGCAGTGCTACCCCCGACAGGGTCGATAATTCACCCCTCCACTTT

clone_size: .
d_call: .
v_call: TRBV7-7
cdr3_length: 13
j_call: TRBJ1-2
cdr3_aa: CASRIKGLYGYTF
cdr3_nt: TGTGCTAGCAGGATAAAGGGCCTCTATGGCTACACCTTC

clone_size: once
d_call: .
v_call: TRBV2
cdr3_length: 14
j_call: TRBJ2-3
cdr3_aa: CASRSWSPTDTQYF
cdr3_nt: TGTGCCAGCAGATCATGGTCCCCCACAGATACGCAGTATTTT

clone_size: .
d_call: .
v_call: TRBV7-2
cdr3_length: 15
j_call: TRBJ1-4
cdr3_aa: CASSLGGDSFEKLFF
cdr3_nt: TGTGCCAGCAGCTTAGGAGGGGATAGTTTTGAAAAACTGTTTTTT

clone_size: few
d_call: TRBD2
v_call: TRBV9
cdr3_length: 17
j_call: TRBJ2-3
cdr3_aa: CASSTGTSGGSRYTQYF
cdr3_nt: TGTGCCAGCAGCACGGGGACTAGCGGGGGCTCTAGATATACGCAGTATTTT

clone_size: .
d_call: TRBD1
v_call: TRBV9
cdr3_length: 13
j_call: TRBJ2-1
cdr3_aa: CASSGGQAAEQFF
cdr3_nt: TGTGCCAGCAGCGGAGGACAGGCGGCTGAGCAGTTCTTC

clone_size: .
d_call: .
v_call: TRBV7-8
cdr3_length: 16
j_call: TRBJ2-4
cdr3_aa: CASSSDGGRSKNIQYF
cdr3_nt: TGTGCCAGCAGCTCGGACGGGGGCAGGTCCAAAAACATTCAGTACTTC

clone_size: few
d_call: TRBD1
v_call: TRBV6-1
cdr3_length: 12
j_call: TRBJ1-1
cdr3_aa: CASRRQGPEAFF
cdr3_nt: TGTGCCAGCAGGCGACAGGGACCTGAAGCTTTCTTT

clone_size: .
d_call: .
v_call: TRBV5-1
cdr3_length: 15
j_call: TRBJ2-5
cdr3_aa: CASSTFTGSYNEQYF
cdr3_nt: TGCGCCAGCAGCACCTTTACGGGGAGCTACAATGAGCAGTACTTC

clone_size: .
d_call: TRBD1
v_call: TRBV20-1
cdr3_length: 14
j_call: TRBJ1-3
cdr3_aa: CSASTGGFGNTIYF
cdr3_nt: TGCAGTGCTTCTACAGGGGGTTTTGGAAACACCATATATTTT

clone_size: .
d_call: .
v_call: TRBV7-9
cdr3_length: 18
j_call: TRBJ1-2
cdr3_aa: CASSSGIPTAKVDYGYTF
cdr3_nt: TGTGCCAGCAGTTCCGGGATCCCAACAGCCAAAGTCGACTATGGCTACACCTTC

clone_size: .
d_call: .
v_call: TRBV27
cdr3_length: 15
j_call: TRBJ2-2
cdr3_aa: CASSSEAANTGELFF
cdr3_nt: TGTGCCAGCAGTTCTGAGGCCGCGAACACCGGGGAGCTGTTTTTT

clone_size: .
d_call: .
v_call: TRBV7-2
cdr3_length: 15
j_call: TRBJ2-5
cdr3_aa: CASSLVPVSGETQYF
cdr3_nt: TGTGCCAGCAGCTTAGTACCGGTTTCAGGGGAGACCCAGTACTTC

clone_size: few
d_call: TRBD2
v_call: TRBV7-9
cdr3_length: 18
j_call: TRBJ2-3
cdr3_aa: CASSERAPGGGSTDTQYF
cdr3_nt: TGTGCCAGCAGCGAAAGGGCCCCCGGGGGGGGCAGCACAGATACGCAGTATTTT

clone_size: .
d_call: TRBD2
v_call: TRBV12-3/TRBV12-4
cdr3_length: 16
j_call: TRBJ2-3
cdr3_aa: CASRRTSGSGGDTQYF
cdr3_nt: TGTGCCAGCAGGCGGACTAGCGGGAGTGGTGGAGATACACAGTATTTT

clone_size: few
d_call: .
v_call: TRBV4-1
cdr3_length: 14
j_call: TRBJ1-1
cdr3_aa: CASSQDKVNTEAFF
cdr3_nt: TGCGCCAGCAGCCAAGATAAAGTGAACACTGAAGCTTTCTTT

clone_size: .
d_call: .
v_call: TRBV6-1
cdr3_length: 16
j_call: TRBJ2-1
cdr3_aa: CASSEEELTLYNEQFF
cdr3_nt: TGTGCCAGCAGTGAAGAAGAGCTTACTCTCTACAATGAGCAGTTCTTC

clone_size: .
d_call: .
v_call: TRBV6-1
cdr3_length: 17
j_call: TRBJ1-6
cdr3_aa: CASSLGTPGAYNSPLHF
cdr3_nt: TGTGCCAGCAGCCTAGGGACCCCAGGGGCCTATAATTCACCCCTCCACTTT

clone_size: .
d_call: TRBD2
v_call: TRBV7-2
cdr3_length: 15
j_call: TRBJ2-7
cdr3_aa: CASSLVGGGPYEQYF
cdr3_nt: TGTGCCAGCAGCTTAGTCGGCGGGGGACCCTACGAGCAGTACTTC

clone_size: .
d_call: TRBD2
v_call: TRBV3-1
cdr3_length: 16
j_call: TRBJ2-3
cdr3_aa: CASSQTSGRVTDTQYF
cdr3_nt: TGTGCCAGCAGCCAGACTAGCGGGAGAGTTACAGATACGCAGTATTTT

clone_size: few
d_call: .
v_call: TRBV2
cdr3_length: 14
j_call: TRBJ2-3
cdr3_aa: CAILRGQYTDTQYF
cdr3_nt: TGTGCCATCCTACGGGGGCAGTACACAGATACGCAGTATTTT

clone_size: .
d_call: .
v_call: TRBV3-1
cdr3_length: 16
j_call: TRBJ2-1
cdr3_aa: CAGSQMGARAHNEQFF
cdr3_nt: TGTGCCGGCAGCCAAATGGGGGCTAGAGCCCACAATGAGCAGTTCTTC

clone_size: .
d_call: TRBD2
v_call: TRBV25-1
cdr3_length: 17
j_call: TRBJ2-5
cdr3_aa: CASSEYRWTSGGETQYF
cdr3_nt: TGTGCCAGCAGTGAATATCGGTGGACTAGCGGGGGAGAGACCCAGTACTTC

clone_size: .
d_call: TRBD1
v_call: TRBV27
cdr3_length: 13
j_call: TRBJ1-2
cdr3_aa: CASSAQGARGYTF
cdr3_nt: TGTGCCAGCAGTGCTCAGGGGGCGCGAGGCTACACCTTC

clone_size: .
d_call: .
v_call: TRBV10-3
cdr3_length: 14
j_call: TRBJ2-7
cdr3_aa: CAVSGGTGSYEQYF
cdr3_nt: TGTGCCGTCTCCGGGGGAACAGGGTCCTACGAGCAGTACTTC

clone_size: .
d_call: .
v_call: TRBV29-1
cdr3_length: 14
j_call: TRBJ2-5
cdr3_aa: CSVEASLLQGTQYF
cdr3_nt: TGCAGCGTTGAGGCTAGCCTTCTTCAAGGGACCCAGTACTTC

clone_size: once
d_call: .
v_call: TRBV2
cdr3_length: 13
j_call: TRBJ2-3
cdr3_aa: CASIKPGRDTQYF
cdr3_nt: TGTGCCAGCATAAAGCCCGGGAGAGATACGCAGTATTTT

clone_size: .
d_call: .
v_call: TRBV5-5
cdr3_length: 15
j_call: TRBJ1-4
cdr3_aa: CASSITTGAAEKLFF
cdr3_nt: TGTGCCAGCAGCATTACGACGGGAGCAGCGGAAAAACTGTTTTTT

clone_size: .
d_call: TRBD2
v_call: TRBV6-6
cdr3_length: 15
j_call: TRBJ2-1
cdr3_aa: CASSSGLAGGPRQFF
cdr3_nt: TGTGCCAGCAGTTCGGGACTAGCGGGAGGGCCTCGGCAGTTCTTC

clone_size: .
d_call: .
v_call: TRBV12-3/TRBV12-4
cdr3_length: 15
j_call: TRBJ2-5
cdr3_aa: CASKRPGTFVETQYF
cdr3_nt: TGTGCCAGCAAACGTCCCGGGACATTCGTGGAGACCCAGTACTTC

clone_size: once
d_call: TRBD1
v_call: TRBV12-3/TRBV12-4
cdr3_length: 14
j_call: TRBJ2-7
cdr3_aa: CASTLLTGGYEQYF
cdr3_nt: TGTGCCAGCACCCTACTGACAGGGGGCTACGAGCAGTACTTC

clone_size: .
d_call: .
v_call: TRBV29-1
cdr3_length: 14
j_call: TRBJ1-3
cdr3_aa: CSVTTDNPGNTIYF
cdr3_nt: TGCAGCGTTACCACAGATAATCCTGGAAACACCATATATTTT

clone_size: .
d_call: TRBD1
v_call: TRBV5-1
cdr3_length: 15
j_call: TRBJ2-7
cdr3_aa: CASSLTGTGDYEQYF
cdr3_nt: TGCGCCAGCAGCTTAACCGGGACAGGGGACTACGAGCAGTACTTC

clone_size: once
d_call: TRBD2
v_call: TRBV27
cdr3_length: 13
j_call: TRBJ2-3
cdr3_aa: CATQRGGTDTQYF
cdr3_nt: TGTGCCACCCAGCGGGGGGGCACAGATACGCAGTATTTT